The T cell receptor beta chain under discussion was sequenced for a study of chronic HIV infection and antiretroviral therapy. The germline CDR1 and CDR2 sequences are KGHSH and LQKENI. The CDR3 length is 14 residues. V was cut by 3 bases and J by 1 base, with 9 bases left in between. TCRdb re-called the 5' RACE reads with MiXCR, one entry per CDR3 protein. This sample carries over 40,000 distinct CDR3 sequences, over 15% of them seen once, and the ten largest clones take 2.8%. This clonotype has only a few counts. The chain uses TRBV18 and TRBJ1-1; D call uncertain. The origin of this receptor is an adult who had HIV and had not received antiretroviral therapy, or was an uninfected healthy control (not recorded which). Input material: peripheral blood. The CDR3 DNA reads TGTGCCAGCTCACCTCGAATAGGGAACACTGAAGCTTTCTTT. This sequence encodes CASSPRIGNTEAFF.